This entry lists 23 T cell receptor beta chains sequenced from one sample in a study of shared clonotypes between healthy human individuals. Cells designated naive CD8 were CD45RO-negative and were positively selected for CCR7, with terminally differentiated effector memory CD45RA+ cells excluded. Measured with immunoSEQ multiplex PCR; TCRdb has only the in-frame clones, and not every one. The sample lists about 2 million clones; 85% to 95% were seen once. Material for sequencing was naive CD8+ T cells sorted from blood. The source is a man younger than 30 in good health.

The chain combines TRBV6-6 with TRBJ2-5, with D hard to call. The CDR3 is 11 residues long. Trimming left V 4 bases short and J 11 bases short, with 11 bases between. Germline CDR1 and CDR2: MNHNY and SVGAGI (reference sequence). This chain's CDR3 is CASSSLNEQYF. The CDR3, as DNA: TGTGCCAGCAGTTCCTTGAATGAGCAGTACTTC.

The rearrangement links TRBV27 to TRBJ1-5; D is perhaps TRBD1 (5 bases). The V and J ends lost 6 bases and 3 bases respectively, with 15 bases between them. Germline V gene data show CDR1 as MNHEY and CDR2 as SMNVEV (reference sequence). The CDR3 has 15 amino acids. In DNA, the CDR3 is TGTGCCAGCAGCCTGGAAGGGGCGGACAATCAGCCCCAGCATTTT. Translated, it gives CASSLEGADNQPQHF.

This chain connects TRBV5-1 to TRBJ2-1, with a possible D match to TRBD2 (5 bases). With 6 bases removed from V and 0 bases from J, the gap between germline ends came to 16 bases. The length of the CDR3 is 16 residues. Germline CDR1 and CDR2: SGHRS and YFSETQ. The CDR3 loop reads CASTDGESRSYNEQFF. In DNA form, the CDR3 reads TGCGCCAGCACGGACGGGGAATCCCGCTCCTACAATGAGCAGTTCTTC.

The J gene is TRBJ1-1, the V gene TRBV7-9; D not resolved. The V and J ends lost 9 bases and 1 base respectively, with 12 bases between them. The germline gives CDR1 SEHNR, CDR2 FQNEAQ (reference sequence). This CDR3 has 13 amino acids. The CDR3 spells CASSRQKNTEAFF. The DNA of the CDR3 is TGTGCCAGTTCCCGCCAGAAGAACACTGAAGCTTTCTTT.

This clone was recorded a few times. J is TRBJ2-7 and V is TRBV7-9; 9 bases are shared with TRBD1. Trimming removed 4 bases from V and 5 bases from J; junction bases left unmatched: 18. The CDR3 loop spans 18 amino acids. Germline V gene lookup returns CDR1 SEHNR and CDR2 FQNEAQ (reference sequence). The CDR3 is CASSSLRDSGQGMNEQYF. CDR3 in DNA: TGTGCCAGCAGCTCCCTTCGCGATTCCGGACAGGGGATGAACGAGCAGTACTTC.

The V gene is TRBV15, the J gene TRBJ2-1; D call uncertain. The CDR3 spans 15 residues. V lost 3 bases and J 5 bases, leaving 14 bases between the germline ends. CDR1 is LNHNV, CDR2 YYDKDF, per germline (reference sequence). The CDR3 nucleotides are TGTGCCACCAGCAGCCCCCTTAACGGTAACAATGAGCAGTTCTTC. It is translated as CATSSPLNGNNEQFF.

As for this clone: The same CDR3 is also encoded by other DNA sequences in this sample. The chain couples TRBV5-6 to TRBJ1-4; no definite D call. V lost 1 base and J lost 0, with 1 base in between. The CDR3 spans 13 residues. The germline CDR1 and CDR2 sequences are SGHDT and YYEEEE. CDR3 coding DNA: TGTGCCAGCAGCTTGACAACTAATGAAAAACTGTTTTTT. Translation gives CASSLTTNEKLFF.

This clone was recorded once. This chain joins TRBV30 and TRBJ1-1, with 7 bases matching TRBD1. CDR1 is GTSNPN and CDR2 is SVGIG in the germline V gene (reference sequence). This CDR3 is 13 amino acids long. Unmatched junction bases numbered 12, after V lost 4 bases and J lost 10 bases. The CDR3 nucleotides read TGTGCCTGGAATGGGGACAGCGGACCCCCAGCTTTCTTT. This gives the protein CAWNGDSGPPAFF.

The chain carries TRBV6-6 and TRBJ2-7, with a possible D match to TRBD2 (5 bases). Germline-derived CDR1 and CDR2 are MNHNY and SVGAGI (reference sequence). The V end was cut by 2 bases, the J end by 2 bases, with 10 bases between. The CDR3 is 14 amino acids. This CDR3 is CASSYNEGTYEQYF. As DNA, the CDR3 is TGTGCCAGCAGTTACAATGAGGGAACCTACGAGCAGTACTTC.

The genes are TRBV7-9 and TRBJ1-6, with a possible D match to TRBD1 (6 bases). The CDR3 length is 18 residues. The germline V gene has CDR1 SEHNR and CDR2 FQNEAQ (reference sequence). With 2 bases removed from V and 4 bases from J, the gap between germline ends came to 18 bases. CDR3 sequence: CASSLSAFLDSYNSPLHF. The CDR3 coding sequence is TGTGCCAGCAGCTTAAGTGCATTCTTGGACAGTTATAATTCACCCCTCCACTTT.

The V and J genes are TRBV10-2 and TRBJ2-1; 13 bases are shared with TRBD2. The CDR3 is 16 residues long. Trimming at V came to 6 bases and at J to 2 bases, leaving 4 bases not matched to a gene. In germline, CDR1 is WSHSY, CDR2 SAAADI. The CDR3 DNA is TGCGCCAGCAGAGGGACTAGCGGGGCCCCCTACAATGAGCAGTTCTTC. Protein: CASRGTSGAPYNEQFF.

The J gene is TRBJ2-1, the V gene TRBV4-3, with 9 nucleotides matching TRBD2. This CDR3 contains 14 residues. In germline, CDR1 is LGHNA, CDR2 YSLEER. J lost 7 bases, V lost 4 bases, and 5 bases had no gene match. This CDR3 is CASSRREGRNEQFF. DNA of the CDR3: TGCGCCAGCAGCCGGCGGGAGGGCCGGAATGAGCAGTTCTTC.

The rearrangement uses TRBV6-6 and TRBJ1-1, with a tentative D call TRBD1 (6 bases). V was shortened by 1 base and J by 7 bases, with 10 bases between the two germline ends. This CDR3 is built from 13 residues. Germline loops: CDR1 MNHNY, CDR2 SVGAGI (reference sequence). The CDR3 loop is CASSYWDMGEAFF. The CDR3, as DNA: TGTGCCAGCAGTTACTGGGACATGGGTGAAGCTTTCTTT.

The rearrangement uses TRBV4-1 and TRBJ1-1; D unclear. The CDR3 is 15 amino acids. V gave up 0 bases and J gave up 0 bases, with 8 bases separating them. In germline, CDR1 is MGHRA, CDR2 YSYEKL. CDR3: CASSQDGYLNTEAFF. The CDR3 DNA reads TGCGCCAGCAGCCAAGATGGTTACCTGAACACTGAAGCTTTCTTT.

This chain links TRBV28 with TRBJ2-7; D is possibly TRBD1 (6 bases). CDR3 length: 12 amino acids. Germline CDR1 is MDHEN and CDR2 is SYDVKM. Deletions cut 9 bases from V and 3 bases from J, with 12 bases between. CDR3 bases: TGTGCCAGTGGGACAACGGGCTACGAGCAGTACTTC. Amino acids: CASGTTGYEQYF.

Points on this clone: Other DNA sequences within the sample encode an identical CDR3. The chain is built from TRBV6-5 and TRBJ2-2; TRBD1 matches 7 bases. The CDR3 runs to 14 residues. V trimming: 2 bases; J trimming: 4 bases; junction bases outside the gene matches: 1. Germline lookup yields CDR1 MNHEY and CDR2 SVGAGI. CDR3 in DNA: TGTGCCAGCAGTTACGGGACAGCCACCGGGGAGCTGTTTTTT. Protein product: CASSYGTATGELFF.

The gene calls are TRBV4-1 and TRBJ2-1; perhaps D is TRBD1 or TRBD2 (5 bases each). V lost 1 base to trimming and J lost 7 bases, with 14 bases between them. CDR1 and CDR2 from the germline V gene are MGHRA and YSYEKL. This CDR3 has 15 residues. The chain's CDR3 is CASSQGLGPRNEQFF. Written as DNA, the CDR3 is TGCGCCAGCAGCCAAGGTTTGGGACCCCGAAATGAGCAGTTCTTC.

This chain connects TRBV30 to TRBJ2-1; D remains unclear. CDR1 and CDR2 from the germline V gene are GTSNPN and SVGIG (reference sequence). Deletions cut 2 bases from V and 5 bases from J, with 13 bases between. CDR3 length equals 14 residues. CDR3 bases: TGTGCCTGGAGTAACGGTATCGGTAACAATGAGCAGTTCTTC. Protein product: CAWSNGIGNNEQFF.

This chain joins TRBV5-1 and TRBJ1-2; 7 bases match TRBD1. The CDR3 has 14 residues. The V segment lost 5 bases and the J segment 6 bases; nucleotides outside the gene matches: 10. Germline values: CDR1 SGHRS, CDR2 YFSETQ. The CDR3 loop reads CASRSDRVNDGYTF. CDR3 bases: TGCGCCAGCAGATCTGACAGGGTCAATGATGGCTACACCTTC.

The chain is built from TRBV5-1 and TRBJ2-7, with D tentatively TRBD1 or TRBD2 (5 bases each). The CDR3 is 14 amino acids. Trimming took off 1 base at V and 2 bases at J, with 10 bases between the two ends. Germline V gives CDR1 SGHRS, CDR2 YFSETQ. CDR3 region: CASSLWGTPYEQYF. The CDR3 coding sequence is TGCGCCAGCAGCTTGTGGGGGACCCCCTACGAGCAGTACTTC. The entire variable domain, with the rest obtained from reference TRBV5-1 and TRBJ2-7, is as follows: KAGVTQTPRYLIKTRGQQVTLSCSPISGHRSVSWYQQTPGQGLQFLFEYFSETQRNKGNFPGRFSGRQFSNSRSEMNVSTLELGDSALYLCASSLWGTPYEQYFGPGTRLTVT.

This clone was found once. The chain carries TRBV6-5 and TRBJ2-1; D could derive from TRBD1 or TRBD2 (5 bases each). The germline V gene has CDR1 MNHEY and CDR2 SVGAGI. CDR3 length equals 14 residues. V lost 10 bases and J 5 bases, leaving 18 bases between the germline ends. The CDR3 sequence is CATERGTGDNEQFF. As DNA, the CDR3 is TGTGCCACCGAGCGAGGGACCGGGGACAATGAGCAGTTCTTC.

About this clone itself: Compared with germline, one end of the junction differs, possibly owing to a read error. V and J are TRBV10-2 and TRBJ1-2; D unresolved. Germline assignment: CDR1 WSHSY and CDR2 SAAADI. CDR3 length equals 11 residues. The CDR3 nucleotides read TGCGCCAGCAGTGAGTCCGTAAATCCGGTCTTC. It encodes CASSESVNPVF.

The chain couples TRBV5-6 to TRBJ2-5; 7 nucleotides align to TRBD2. From germline, CDR1 is SGHDT and CDR2 YYEEEE. CDR3 length: 14 amino acids. V was clipped by 7 bases and J by 2 bases; unmatched bases: 8. CDR3 in amino acids: CASCCGEGQETQYF. CDR3 DNA: TGTGCCAGCTGCTGTGGGGAGGGGCAAGAGACCCAGTACTTC.